This passage covers 26 T cell receptor beta chains from one sample sequenced in a study of a mutant IDH1 vaccine in newly diagnosed glioma. Time point reported: week 35, safety follow-up. Mutant IDH1 20-mer peptide, at 300 ug, made up each vaccine dose, with topical imiquimod. Their antigens are not known. Assay used: immunoSEQ multiplex PCR; TCRdb lists only in-frame clones, some missing. The data contain some 48,000 clones, 70% to 80% of them singletons. The sequencing here drew on PBMCs, taken from a glioma patient whose treatment included an IDH1 peptide vaccine. The receptors derive from a man aged 35 to 55 with glioma.

This clone was detected a few times. The J gene is TRBJ2-5, the V gene TRBV7-2; D not resolved. The CDR3 contains 11 residues. The V gene lost 2 bases and the J gene lost 9 bases, with 7 bases spanning the gap. The germline V gene has CDR1 SGHTA and CDR2 FQGNSA. CDR3 region: CASSLLGSQYF. CDR3 nucleotides: TGTGCCAGCAGCTTACTCGGGTCCCAGTACTTC.

This chain joins TRBV11-2 and TRBJ2-3, with D possibly TRBD2 on 6 matching bases. This CDR3 is 15 amino acids long. CDR1 and CDR2 from the germline V gene are SGHAT and FQNNGV. Trimming took 5 bases from V and 3 from J, leaving 15 bases between them. The CDR3 sequence is CASSLLGGQTDTQYF. The CDR3 region has the DNA TGTGCCAGCAGCCTTCTGGGGGGTCAGACAGATACGCAGTATTTT.

The chain is built from TRBV10-2 and TRBJ1-1; 7 positions match TRBD1. V lost 3 bases, J lost 4 bases, and 5 bases stayed unmatched. The CDR3 has 14 residues. The V gene's germline CDR1 is WSHSY and CDR2 SAAADI. CDR3 sequence reads: CASSDPTGSTEAFF. CDR3 DNA sequence: TGCGCCAGCAGTGACCCGACAGGGTCCACTGAAGCTTTCTTT.

This clone occurred a few times. The chain combines TRBV5-1 with TRBJ2-1; weak D call: TRBD1 (6 bases). With 0 bases removed from V and 2 bases from J, the gap between germline ends came to 18 bases. There are 18 residues in the CDR3. Germline V gene lookup returns CDR1 SGHRS and CDR2 YFSETQ. CDR3 coding DNA: TGCGCCAGCAGCTTGGTCGCATTTGGGACATTTACCTACAATGAGCAGTTCTTC. Protein: CASSLVAFGTFTYNEQFF.

The gene calls are TRBV27 and TRBJ1-4, with 7 bases aligning to TRBD1. CDR3 length equals 15 residues. The germline gives CDR1 MNHEY, CDR2 SMNVEV (reference sequence). V trimming: 2 bases; J trimming: 3 bases; junction bases outside the gene matches: 3. CDR3 coding DNA: TGTGCCAGCAGTTTACGGAGGGGGCCTAATGAAAAACTGTTTTTT. Protein: CASSLRRGPNEKLFF.

For this clone: The junction differs from germline at one of its ends, possibly a read error. This chain uses TRBV6-5 with TRBJ1-3; 7 bases map to TRBD1. Germline V gives CDR1 MNHEY, CDR2 SVGAGI. CDR3 size: 15 residues. CDR3 amino acids: CASSKTGSSGDTIYF. Here the CDR3 DNA reads TGTGCCAGCAGCAAGACAGGGAGTAGTGGAGACACCATATATTTT.

A single count supports this clone. The rearrangement uses TRBV5-5 and TRBJ2-7, with 7 bases identical to TRBD2. Per the germline V gene, CDR1 is SGHKS and CDR2 is YYEKEE (reference sequence). The CDR3 runs 14 residues. V was pared by 4 bases and J by 3 bases, with 7 bases of the junction left unmatched. CDR3 nucleotides: TGTGCCAGCAGCCCGGCTAGCGGCTACTACGAGCAGTACTTC. Its protein product is CASSPASGYYEQYF.

The gene calls are TRBV28 and TRBJ2-7; 12 bases are shared with TRBD2. Germline loops: CDR1 MDHEN, CDR2 SYDVKM. The trim removed 6 bases at V and 0 bases at J, leaving 15 bases unmatched. The CDR3 loop spans 19 amino acids. The CDR3 region is CASRGPGLAGGRSSYEQYF. The CDR3 DNA follows: TGTGCCAGCAGAGGACCGGGACTAGCGGGCGGACGGAGCTCCTACGAGCAGTACTTC.

The J gene is TRBJ2-7, the V gene TRBV4-1, with D perhaps given as TRBD1 or TRBD2 (5 bases each). CDR3 length equals 13 residues. Germline CDR1 and CDR2: MGHRA and YSYEKL. The CDR3 spells CASSQDPTAAQVV. The CDR3 DNA sequence: TGCGCCAGCAGCCAAGATCCGACAGCGGCGCAAGTCGTC.

The rearrangement links TRBV5-1 to TRBJ2-7; 7 positions agree with TRBD1. Looked up from germline, CDR1 is SGHRS and CDR2 is YFSETQ. With 5 bases clipped from V and 2 bases from J, the junction kept 10 bases outside the gene matches. CDR3 length equals 15 residues. The CDR3 loop reads CASRSAGTATYEQYF. The CDR3 nucleotides are TGCGCCAGCAGGTCCGCCGGGACAGCTACCTACGAGCAGTACTTC.

The chain is built from TRBV6-1 and TRBJ1-4; 9 bases agree with TRBD1. The CDR3 loop spans 15 amino acids. J was trimmed by 3 bases and V by 7 bases; bases with no gene match: 6. The V gene's germline CDR1 is MNHNS and CDR2 SASEGT. Written as DNA, the CDR3 is TGTGCCAGCAATGGACAGGGGTTAGCTAATGAAAAACTGTTTTTT. It is translated as CASNGQGLANEKLFF.

J is TRBJ1-5 and V is TRBV10-1; TRBD1 is a possible D gene (6 bases). This CDR3 contains 13 residues. V was cut by 10 bases and J by 7 bases, with 17 bases left in between. The V gene's germline CDR1 is WNHNN and CDR2 SYGVQD (reference sequence). This chain's CDR3 is CAIPGGRRQPQHF. The CDR3 DNA reads TGCGCCATTCCGGGGGGCCGTCGGCAGCCCCAGCATTTT.

This clone has only one observation. The gene calls are TRBV25-1 and TRBJ2-4; tentative D call: TRBD1 (5 bases). This CDR3 has 14 amino acids. In germline, CDR1 is MGHDK, CDR2 SYGVNS. V gave up 8 bases and J gave up 0 bases, with 11 bases separating them. The CDR3 loop is CASGDSLAKNIQYF. The CDR3 DNA is TGTGCCAGCGGAGACAGCCTAGCCAAAAACATTCAGTACTTC.

The chain combines TRBV9 with TRBJ2-5; no definite D call. Germline V gene data show CDR1 as SGDLS and CDR2 as YYNGEE. The V end lost 0 bases, the J end lost 1 base, and 4 bases lay between the germline ends. The CDR3 has 13 amino acids. CDR3 nucleotides: TGTGCCAGCAGCGTAGACAGCCAAGAGACCCAGTACTTC. Protein: CASSVDSQETQYF.

The rearrangement joins TRBV5-6 to TRBJ1-3; no clear D gene. The CDR3 spans 13 residues. Germline CDR1 reads SGHDT; CDR2 reads YYEEEE. V lost 7 bases and J 6 bases, leaving 14 bases between the germline ends. The CDR3 DNA follows: TGTGCCAGCCGACGAGGGCGGGCAAACACCATATATTTT. Translated, it gives CASRRGRANTIYF.

The V and J genes are TRBV19 and TRBJ1-1; tentatively, D is TRBD1 (6 bases). The CDR3 contains 17 residues. Germline values: CDR1 LNHDA, CDR2 SQIVND (reference sequence). V lost 3 bases, J lost 3 bases, and 20 bases lay in between. The CDR3 sequence: CASSIIGGRVKDTEAFF. In DNA, the CDR3 is TGTGCCAGTAGTATTATCGGGGGGCGTGTGAAGGACACTGAAGCTTTCTTT.

The chain combines TRBV7-2 with TRBJ2-3, with TRBD2 matching 14 bases. This CDR3 has 15 amino acids. CDR1 is SGHTA, CDR2 FQGNSA, per germline. V was pared by 1 base and J by 14 bases, with 8 bases of the junction left unmatched. The CDR3, as DNA: TGTGCCAGCAGCTTAGTTGGGACTAGCGGGAGTGGGCCGTATTTT. Translated: CASSLVGTSGSGPYF. The full variable domain, with the rest looked up from reference TRBV7-2 and TRBJ2-3, is GAGVSQSPSNKVTEKGKDVELRCDPISGHTALYWYRQSLGQGLEFLIYFQGNSAPDKSGLPSDRFSAERTGGSVSTLTIQRTQQEDSAVYLCASSLVGTSGSGPYFGPGTRLTVL.

V is TRBV28 and J is TRBJ1-4, with TRBD1 matching 7 bases. Germline CDR1 and CDR2: MDHEN and SYDVKM. Trimming removed 5 bases from V and 4 bases from J; junction bases left unmatched: 4. This CDR3 comprises 14 residues. CDR3 amino acids: CASSLQGNNEKLFF. The CDR3, as DNA: TGTGCCAGCAGTCTACAGGGGAATAATGAAAAACTGTTTTTT. Supplemented by reference TRBV28 and TRBJ1-4, the full variable domain reads DVKVTQSSRYLVKRTGEKVFLECVQDMDHENMFWYRQDPGLGLRLIYFSYDVKMKEKGDIPEGYSVSREKKERFSLILESASTNQTSMYLCASSLQGNNEKLFFGSGTQLSVL.

The chain is built from TRBV5-4 and TRBJ1-3, with 9 positions matching TRBD1. From germline, CDR1 is SGHNT and CDR2 YYREEE (reference sequence). Losses at the gene ends were 0 bases for V and 2 bases for J; bases not matched to a gene: 3. This CDR3 is 16 amino acids long. The CDR3 reads CASSLDRGLPGNTIYF. CDR3 nucleotide sequence: TGTGCCAGCAGCTTGGACAGGGGGCTCCCTGGAAACACCATATATTTT.

This clone has just one count. The V gene is TRBV6-6, the J gene TRBJ1-5, with a possible D match to TRBD1 (5 bases). The V gene lost 5 bases and the J gene lost 3 bases, with 11 bases spanning the gap. The CDR3 runs to 14 residues. Germline assignment: CDR1 MNHNY and CDR2 SVGAGI (reference sequence). This CDR3 reads CASSPGLSNQPQHF. DNA for the CDR3: TGTGCCAGCAGTCCGGGACTCTCCAATCAGCCCCAGCATTTT.

This rearrangement joins TRBV4-1 to TRBJ2-1, with TRBD2 matching over 9 bases. V dropped 5 bases and J dropped 5; count of bases not matched to a gene: 7. The V gene's germline CDR1 is MGHRA and CDR2 YSYEKL. The CDR3 extends over 15 amino acids. The CDR3 loop is CASSIRERGDNEQFF. In DNA form, the CDR3 reads TGCGCCAGCAGCATCAGGGAGCGGGGGGACAATGAGCAGTTCTTC.

The genes are TRBV30 and TRBJ1-2, with a weak D call TRBD1 (6 bases). V was cut by 3 bases and J by 5 bases, with 16 bases left in between. Germline loops: CDR1 GTSNPN, CDR2 SVGIG (reference sequence). The CDR3 contains 14 residues. Written as DNA, the CDR3 is TGTGCCTGGAGCCGACTGGAGGGGGGGTATGGCTACACCTTC. Translation: CAWSRLEGGYGYTF.

This rearrangement joins TRBV29-1 to TRBJ1-1; D is undetermined. Germline V gives CDR1 SQVTM, CDR2 ANQGSEA. The CDR3 has 13 residues. V lost 3 bases and J lost 1, with 9 bases in between. This CDR3 is CSVEVTRNTEAFF. As DNA, the CDR3 is TGCAGCGTTGAGGTAACGAGGAACACTGAAGCTTTCTTT.

The chain links TRBV18 to TRBJ2-5; D is unresolved. Germline V gives CDR1 KGHSH, CDR2 LQKENI. There are 15 residues in the CDR3. V shed 4 bases and J shed 0 bases, with 12 bases lying between them. DNA of the CDR3: TGTGCCAGCTCACTTCAAGTTATTAACCAAGAGACCCAGTACTTC. Translated, it gives CASSLQVINQETQYF.

The chain carries TRBV5-1 and TRBJ1-5, with D unresolved. This CDR3 has 15 residues. V was cut by 2 bases and J by 3 bases, with 12 bases left in between. Per the germline V gene, CDR1 is SGHRS and CDR2 is YFSETQ. CDR3 sequence: CASSLLGNHNQPQHF. CDR3 sequence (DNA): TGCGCCAGCAGCTTATTGGGGAACCACAATCAGCCCCAGCATTTT.

The V call is TRBV7-9, the J call TRBJ2-3; 8 bases align to TRBD2. The CDR3 is made up of 15 amino acids. With V trimmed by 6 bases and J by 1 base, 6 bases remained unmatched. Germline V gives CDR1 SEHNR, CDR2 FQNEAQ (reference sequence). CDR3: CASSNGLAGTDTQYF. In nucleotides, the CDR3 is TGTGCCAGCAGTAACGGACTAGCAGGCACAGATACGCAGTATTTT.